One sample yielded the 7 T cell receptor beta chains listed below, sequenced in a study of molecular identifiers for immune sequencing clone quantification. TCRdb re-analysed the PCR reads in MiXCR, keeping a single row per CDR3 protein. In the table there are about 100,000 distinct CDR3 sequences, roughly a third of which are singletons. Sequencing was carried out using naive CD8+ T cells from blood, with Jurkat cell RNA spiked in. As to subset: FACS-sorted CD8+CD4-CCR7+CD45RA+ naive T cells. The receptor set was obtained from a human donor in good health. Some libraries in this study had Jurkat cell RNA spiked in.

This clonotype has a count of ten or more. The chain has TRBV29-1 and TRBJ2-2; no clear D. Trimming took 4 bases from V and 7 from J, leaving 7 bases between them. CDR1 SQVTM and CDR2 ANQGSEA come from the germline V gene. The length of the CDR3 is 11 residues. The CDR3 protein is CSVAGDGELFF. The CDR3 coding sequence is TGCAGCGTTGCTGGGGACGGGGAGCTGTTTTTT.

This clonotype was found a few times. V is TRBV7-9 and J is TRBJ2-4; 10 nucleotides agree with TRBD1. Germline CDR1 reads SEHNR; CDR2 reads FQNEAQ (reference sequence). V trimming: 2 bases; J trimming: 10 bases; junction bases outside the gene matches: 8. The length of the CDR3 is 15 residues. The CDR3 DNA is TGTGCCAGCAGCTTATATCGAGACAGGGGGCTGATTCAGTACTTC. Protein product: CASSLYRDRGLIQYF.

Only a few counts were recorded for this clonotype. The rearrangement joins TRBV10-1 to TRBJ2-1; no reliable D call. Trimming left V 3 bases short and J 2 bases short, with 2 bases between. The CDR3 runs to 12 residues. Germline V gene sequence: CDR1 WNHNN, CDR2 SYGVQD (reference sequence). CDR3 sequence (DNA): TGCGCCAGCAGTGACCCCTACAATGAGCAGTTCTTC. Protein product: CASSDPYNEQFF.

As regards this clonotype: A much bigger clone sits one base away, suggesting this may be a read error. The V gene is TRBV3-1, the J gene TRBJ2-5; no clear D gene. The CDR3 is made up of 14 amino acids. The germline V gene has CDR1 LGHDT and CDR2 YNNKEL (reference sequence). V lost 1 base and J lost 7, with 13 bases in between. The CDR3 sequence: CASSQVGRGVTQYF. In DNA form, the CDR3 reads TGTGCCAGCAGCCAAGTGGGCCGCGGAGTGACCCAGTACTTC.

This clonotype showed up just a few times. One end of the junction varies from germline; a read error may be responsible. The J gene is TRBJ2-1, the V gene TRBV7-7, with 7 bases fitting TRBD1. The CDR3 loop spans 13 amino acids. Germline V lookup: CDR1 SSHAT, CDR2 FNYEAQ (reference sequence). CDR3 sequence: CASSPEQGNEQFF. CDR3 bases: TGTGCTAGCAGCCCTGAACAGGGGAATGAGCAGTTCTTC.

As concerns this clonotype: The junction shows a germline mismatch at one end, possibly a read error. The chain joins TRBV12-3 or TRBV12-4 to TRBJ2-6; D may be TRBD1 (6 bases). This CDR3 has 15 amino acids. The CDR3 coding sequence is TGTGCCAGCAGTTTAGGAGGGTCAGGGGCCGACGTCCTGACTTTC. Amino acid sequence: CASSLGGSGADVLTF.

This clonotype came up many times. The gene calls are TRBV6-1 and TRBJ2-3, with 8 bases that match TRBD1. V trimming: 5 bases; J trimming: 6 bases; junction bases outside the gene matches: 7. CDR1 is MNHNS, CDR2 SASEGT, per germline. The CDR3 is made up of 14 amino acids. CDR3 sequence reads: CASSTGTGWDTQYF. DNA of the CDR3: TGTGCCAGCAGTACCGGGACAGGATGGGATACGCAGTATTTT.